Listed below are T cell receptor beta chains from one sample, sequenced in a study of beta chain features in type 1 diabetes. Sequencing used immunoSEQ multiplex PCR; TCRdb keeps in-frame clones, though not all of them. The table has hundreds of thousands of clones, 7% to 10% seen once. What was sequenced was central memory CD4+ T cells from blood. Every receptor here comes from a man aged 25 to 45 with type 1 diabetes. CDR3s include the opening cysteine and the closing phenylalanine or tryptophan. A D gene is named only where the DNA matches it firmly. Clone size is not always given. Where it is, it says once, few, many or a class for expanded clones.

v_call	j_call	clone_size	d_call	cdr3_nt	cdr3_aa
TRBV11-2	TRBJ2-7	-	-	TGTGCCAGCAGCTTAGAAGGGGTATCGAGCTACGAGCAGTACTTC	CASSLEGVSSYEQYF
TRBV7-2	TRBJ2-7	few	-	TGTGCCAGCAGCTCGGACATTGGTTCCTACGAGCAGTACTTC	CASSSDIGSYEQYF
TRBV5-6	TRBJ2-5	few	-	TGTGCCAGCAGCTTGGTATCCCAGGCGGGCGAGACCCAGTACTTC	CASSLVSQAGETQYF
TRBV5-6	TRBJ2-5	-	-	TGTGCCAGCAGCTCGTGGGGGTTCCAAGAGACCCAGTACTTC	CASSSWGFQETQYF
TRBV6-6	TRBJ2-3	few	-	TGTGCCAGCAGTTCGCGGGGCCTGCCAGATACGCAGTATTTT	CASSSRGLPDTQYF
TRBV5-4	TRBJ2-2	few	TRBD1	TGTGCCAGCAGCCCGCAGGGACAGGGATCGATAACCGGGGAGCTGTTTTTT	CASSPQGQGSITGELFF
TRBV11-2	TRBJ1-6	few	-	TGTGCCAGCAGCTTAGGGCGGTTTAATTCACCCCTCCACTTT	CASSLGRFNSPLHF
TRBV27	TRBJ2-1	-	-	TGTGCCAGCAGTTTGTACAATGAGCAGTTCTTC	CASSLYNEQFF
TRBV27	TRBJ2-5	-	TRBD1	TGTGCCAGCAGTTTAGGACAGGTGAACTCGGGTCAAGAGACCCAGTACTTC	CASSLGQVNSGQETQYF
TRBV6-5	TRBJ1-6	-	-	TGTGCCAGCACCGTCGATGGGGGTTCACCCCTCCACTTT	CASTVDGGSPLHF
TRBV28	TRBJ2-7	few	TRBD2	TGTGCCAGCAGTACTAGCGGGGGTAGCTCCTACGAGCAGTACTTC	CASSTSGGSSYEQYF
TRBV7-2	TRBJ1-1	few	TRBD1	TGTGCCAGCAGCTCCTTTTCCGGGACAGGGGCTGAAGCTTTCTTT	CASSSFSGTGAEAFF
TRBV29-1	TRBJ2-5	few	TRBD1	TGCAGCGCAAGACAGGGGGGTTTGGAGACCCAGTACTTC	CSARQGGLETQYF
TRBV2	TRBJ2-5	-	-	TGTGCCAGCAGCCCCCAGGGACGAGAGACCCAGTACTTC	CASSPQGRETQYF
TRBV4-1	TRBJ2-5	-	-	TGCGCCAGCAGCCAAGGGGGCGGCGCGGGCCAAGAGACCCAGTACTTC	CASSQGGGAGQETQYF
TRBV5-1	TRBJ2-1	many	TRBD2	TGCGCCAGCAGACCCGGGACTAGCTCCTACAATGAGCAGTTCTTC	CASRPGTSSYNEQFF
TRBV4-3	TRBJ2-3	-	TRBD2	TGCGCCAGCAGCCAAGGCTGGGGGGGGACCGATACGCAGTATTTT	CASSQGWGGTDTQYF
TRBV10-1	TRBJ2-7	few	-	TGCGCCAGCAGTAAGGGTCAGGACCCCTACGAGCAGTACTTC	CASSKGQDPYEQYF
TRBV20-1	TRBJ1-1	-	TRBD1	TGCAGTGCTGACAGGGACGGTGAAGCTTTCTTT	CSADRDGEAFF
TRBV7-2	TRBJ2-7	few	TRBD1	TGTGCCAGCAGCTCCTGGGACAGGGGGCCCGAGCAGTACTTC	CASSSWDRGPEQYF
TRBV5-1	TRBJ1-6	-	-	TGCGCCAGCAGCTTGGGAGGGACTAATTCACCCCTCCACTTT	CASSLGGTNSPLHF
TRBV5-1	TRBJ2-1	many	-	TGCGCCAGCAGCTCCGGGTCCGGGGAGCAGTTCTTC	CASSSGSGEQFF
TRBV7-2	TRBJ2-6	-	-	TGTGCCAGCAGCTTAGAGGTTTCCGGGTCTGGGGCCAACGTCCTGACTTTC	CASSLEVSGSGANVLTF
TRBV6-5	TRBJ2-5	-	TRBD2	TGTGCCAGCAGCTCAACCGGGGGGACGGAGACCCAGTACTTC	CASSSTGGTETQYF
TRBV27	TRBJ2-2	few	-	TGTGCCAGCAGTTTACTAGCCCCGAACACCGGGGAGCTGTTTTTT	CASSLLAPNTGELFF
TRBV14	TRBJ1-2	many	TRBD1	TGTGCCAGCAGCCAAGCACTGCGACAGGGAGGTGGCTACACCTTC	CASSQALRQGGGYTF
TRBV2	TRBJ2-5	few	-	TGTGCCAGCAGTGGGACTTTACAAGAGACCCAGTACTTC	CASSGTLQETQYF
TRBV11-2	TRBJ2-6	-	-	TGTGCCAGCAGCGAGAGCTGGGGGGCGATAGGGGCCAACGTCCTGACTTTC	CASSESWGAIGANVLTF
TRBV4-3	TRBJ2-3	few	TRBD2	TGCGCCAGCAGCCGCGGAAGCGGGGGGGGAGATACGCAGTATTTT	CASSRGSGGGDTQYF
TRBV29-1	TRBJ2-3	few	TRBD1	TGCAGCGTCCGACAGGGGGCGCAGACAGATACGCAGTATTTT	CSVRQGAQTDTQYF
TRBV29-1	TRBJ2-3	few	TRBD2	TGCAGCGGAGCGGGGGGAAGCACAGATACGCAGTATTTT	CSGAGGSTDTQYF
TRBV18	TRBJ2-7	few	-	TGTGCCAGCTCCCTTGACAGGCACTACGAGCAGTACTTC	CASSLDRHYEQYF
TRBV27	TRBJ2-3	-	TRBD2	TGTGCCAGCAGTCCTCTTCCCGGGACTAGCGGGGGGGTCCGCACAGATACGCAGTATTTT	CASSPLPGTSGGVRTDTQYF
TRBV5-6	TRBJ1-2	few	-	TGTGCCAGCAGCTACGGTGGGGGTGGCTACACCTTC	CASSYGGGGYTF
TRBV4-3	TRBJ2-5	-	TRBD2	TGCGCCAGCAGCCTATCCGGACTAGCGGGGCAAGAGACCCAGTACTTC	CASSLSGLAGQETQYF
TRBV7-8	TRBJ1-2	few	TRBD1	TGTGCCAGCAGCCCTAGCTCAACAGGGGGCAGTCGTGGCTACACCTTC	CASSPSSTGGSRGYTF
TRBV5-1	TRBJ1-6	-	-	TGCGCCAGCAGCTTGGGACGGGTGGATTCACCCCTCCACTTT	CASSLGRVDSPLHF
TRBV7-2	TRBJ1-5	-	-	TGTGCCAGCAGCATCTATACAGGGAACTATCAGCCCCAGCATTTT	CASSIYTGNYQPQHF
TRBV19	TRBJ2-5	few	TRBD1	TGTGCCAGTAGTACCGGACAGGTCCCGCAAGAGACCCAGTACTTC	CASSTGQVPQETQYF
TRBV6-6	TRBJ2-3	-	TRBD1	TGTGCCAGCAGCCGGGACAGGGGGTACGATACGCAGTATTTT	CASSRDRGYDTQYF
TRBV5-1	TRBJ2-1	-	-	TGCGCCAGCAGCTTGATGGTTCTAGGGGGCAATGAGCAGTTCTTC	CASSLMVLGGNEQFF
TRBV7-2	TRBJ1-5	many	-	TGTGCCAGCAGCTTCACAAAGGACGGTCAGCCCCAGCATTTT	CASSFTKDGQPQHF
TRBV6-5	TRBJ2-7	-	TRBD1	TGTGCCAGCAGCCAAACAGGGGTTAGCTCCTACGAGCAGTACTTC	CASSQTGVSSYEQYF
TRBV6-6	TRBJ2-3	-	-	TGTGCCAGCAAAGTCACGGGTAGCACAGATACGCAGTATTTT	CASKVTGSTDTQYF
TRBV11-2	TRBJ2-7	few	TRBD1	TGTGCCAGCAGCGTAGCCCAGGGGGCCTACGAGCAGTACTTC	CASSVAQGAYEQYF
TRBV7-2	TRBJ2-7	few	-	TGTGCCAGCAGCTTAGATGGCCAGTGGGAGTACGAGCAGTACTTC	CASSLDGQWEYEQYF
TRBV5-1	TRBJ1-5	-	-	TGCGCCAGCAGCAGGACCGATAGCAATCAGCCCCAGCATTTT	CASSRTDSNQPQHF
TRBV29-1	TRBJ2-7	few	TRBD1	TGCAGCGTGGTAAGGAACAGGGGGCTCTCCTACGAGCAGTACTTC	CSVVRNRGLSYEQYF
TRBV30	TRBJ2-1	-	TRBD2	TGTGCCTGGAGTGTAGGAGCGGGGGTTCTAAATGAGCAGTTCTTC	CAWSVGAGVLNEQFF